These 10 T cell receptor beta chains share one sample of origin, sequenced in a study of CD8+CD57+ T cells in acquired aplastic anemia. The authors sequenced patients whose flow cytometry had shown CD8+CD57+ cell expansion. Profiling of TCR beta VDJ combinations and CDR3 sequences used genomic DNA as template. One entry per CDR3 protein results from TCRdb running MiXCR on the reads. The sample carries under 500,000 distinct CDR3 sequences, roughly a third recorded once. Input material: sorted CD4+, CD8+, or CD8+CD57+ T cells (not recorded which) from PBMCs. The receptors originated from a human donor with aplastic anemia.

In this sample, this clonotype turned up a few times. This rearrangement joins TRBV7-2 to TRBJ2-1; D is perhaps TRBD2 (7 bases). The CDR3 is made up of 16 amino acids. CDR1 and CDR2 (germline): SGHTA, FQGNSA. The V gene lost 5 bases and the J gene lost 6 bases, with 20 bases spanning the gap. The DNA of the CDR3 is TGTGCCAGCAGCCTAGGAGGTTGGGGGGGCCCCAATGAGCAGTTCTTC. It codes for CASSLGGWGGPNEQFF.

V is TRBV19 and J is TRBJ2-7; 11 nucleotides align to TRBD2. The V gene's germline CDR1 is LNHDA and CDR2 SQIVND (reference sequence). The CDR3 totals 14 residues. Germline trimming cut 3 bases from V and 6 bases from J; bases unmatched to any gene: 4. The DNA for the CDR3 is TGTGCCAGTAGTATCGGGCTAGCGGGAGGCGAGCAGTACTTC. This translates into CASSIGLAGGEQYF.

The chain's CDR3 is CASSRYKQGNGYTF. The DNA of the CDR3 is TGTGCCAGCAGTAGATACAAACAGGGGAATGGCTACACCTTC. This rearrangement joins TRBV6-1 to TRBJ1-2, with 7 nucleotides matching TRBD1. This CDR3 is 14 amino acids long. CDR1 MNHNS and CDR2 SASEGT come from the germline V gene. V dropped 5 bases and J dropped 6; count of bases not matched to a gene: 9.

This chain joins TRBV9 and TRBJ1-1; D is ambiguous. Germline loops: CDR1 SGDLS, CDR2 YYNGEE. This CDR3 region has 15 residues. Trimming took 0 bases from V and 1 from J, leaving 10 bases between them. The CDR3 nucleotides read TGTGCCAGCAGCGTAGCCCAGGCGGGGAACACTGAAGCTTTCTTT. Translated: CASSVAQAGNTEAFF.

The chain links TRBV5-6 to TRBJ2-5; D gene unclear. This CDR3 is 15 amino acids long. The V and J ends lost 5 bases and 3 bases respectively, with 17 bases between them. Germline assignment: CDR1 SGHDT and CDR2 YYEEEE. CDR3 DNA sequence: TGTGCCAGCAGTGCCAGCCCTGCATCGAAAGAGACCCAGTACTTC. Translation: CASSASPASKETQYF.

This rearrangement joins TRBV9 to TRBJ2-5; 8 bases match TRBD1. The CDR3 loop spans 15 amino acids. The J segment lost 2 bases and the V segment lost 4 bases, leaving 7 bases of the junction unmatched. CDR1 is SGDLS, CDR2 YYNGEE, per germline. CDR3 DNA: TGTGCCAGCAGCCCTCTGAGGACAGGGCAAGAGACCCAGTACTTC. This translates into CASSPLRTGQETQYF.

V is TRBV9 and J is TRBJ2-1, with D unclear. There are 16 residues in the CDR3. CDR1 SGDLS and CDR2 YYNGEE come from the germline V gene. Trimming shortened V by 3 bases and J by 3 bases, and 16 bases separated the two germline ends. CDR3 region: CASSADRAHRYNEQFF. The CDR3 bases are TGTGCCAGCAGCGCAGACCGGGCCCATCGCTACAATGAGCAGTTCTTC.

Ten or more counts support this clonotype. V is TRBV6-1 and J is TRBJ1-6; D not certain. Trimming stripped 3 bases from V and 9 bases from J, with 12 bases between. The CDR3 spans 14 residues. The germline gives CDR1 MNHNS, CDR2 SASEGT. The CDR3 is CASSETYRSSPLHF. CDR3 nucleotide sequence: TGTGCCAGCAGTGAGACATACCGTAGTTCACCCCTCCACTTT.

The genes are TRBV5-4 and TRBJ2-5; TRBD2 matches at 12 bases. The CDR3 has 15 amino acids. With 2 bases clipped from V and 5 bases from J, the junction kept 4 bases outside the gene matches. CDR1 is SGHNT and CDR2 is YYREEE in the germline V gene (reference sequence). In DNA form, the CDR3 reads TGTGCCAGCAGCTTAGGACTAGCGGGACCTGAGACCCAGTACTTC. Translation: CASSLGLAGPETQYF.

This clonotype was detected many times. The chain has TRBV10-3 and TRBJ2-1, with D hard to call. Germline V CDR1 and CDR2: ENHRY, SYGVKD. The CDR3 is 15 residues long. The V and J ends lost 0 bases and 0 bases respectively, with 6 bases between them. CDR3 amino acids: CAISESAASYNEQFF. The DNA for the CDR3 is TGTGCCATCAGTGAGTCGGCAGCCTCCTACAATGAGCAGTTCTTC.